The sequence of this T cell receptor (beta chain) was determined in a study of CD8 T cells in ankylosing spondylitis. Study-wide results and limits: It was reported that disease-linked clones were significantly enriched in matched ankylosing spondylitis synovial fluid. Reports of some motif variants in reactive arthritis synovial fluid and blood predate this one.

This CDR3 is built from 13 residues. The J segment lost 6 bases and the V segment lost 5 bases, leaving 5 bases of the junction unmatched. This clonotype was recorded many times. Antigen specificity is unknown. TCRdb reanalysed the 5' RACE reads using MiXCR and keeps one entry per CDR3 protein. This repertoire shows 250,000 to 400,000 distinct CDR3 sequences, around a tenth found once; its top ten account for roughly 9.2%. Sequencing used blood, either unsorted or a sorted T cell fraction (not recorded which). This TCR came from a female donor with ankylosing spondylitis or in good health (not recorded which). The chain carries TRBV12-3 or TRBV12-4 and TRBJ1-2, with 8 nucleotides matching TRBD1. The CDR3 nucleotides read TGTGCCAGCAGTCTCGACAGGGGCCATGGCTACACCTTC. It codes for CASSLDRGHGYTF.